This T cell receptor beta chain was sequenced during a study of shared clonotypes between healthy human individuals. This clone was observed once. Here immunoSEQ multiplex PCR was the method, and the copy in TCRdb shows in-frame clones only, minus some. This sample carries millions of clones, 85% to 95% of them seen once, and the ten largest clones take about 0.13%. V was shortened by 5 bases and J by 2 bases, with 16 bases between the two germline ends. Germline V gives CDR1 KGHSH, CDR2 LQKENI. The CDR3 loop spans 15 amino acids. The origin of this receptor is a man aged 18 to 29 in good health. The sequenced material came from naive CD4+ T cells sorted from blood. The subset here: CD45RA+ positively selected. This chain connects TRBV18 to TRBJ2-7; D is tentatively TRBD1 or TRBD2 (5 bases each). The CDR3 nucleotides read TGTGCCAGCTCAATGGGACGGGACCCCCCCTACGAGCAGTACTTC. Its translation: CASSMGRDPPYEQYF.